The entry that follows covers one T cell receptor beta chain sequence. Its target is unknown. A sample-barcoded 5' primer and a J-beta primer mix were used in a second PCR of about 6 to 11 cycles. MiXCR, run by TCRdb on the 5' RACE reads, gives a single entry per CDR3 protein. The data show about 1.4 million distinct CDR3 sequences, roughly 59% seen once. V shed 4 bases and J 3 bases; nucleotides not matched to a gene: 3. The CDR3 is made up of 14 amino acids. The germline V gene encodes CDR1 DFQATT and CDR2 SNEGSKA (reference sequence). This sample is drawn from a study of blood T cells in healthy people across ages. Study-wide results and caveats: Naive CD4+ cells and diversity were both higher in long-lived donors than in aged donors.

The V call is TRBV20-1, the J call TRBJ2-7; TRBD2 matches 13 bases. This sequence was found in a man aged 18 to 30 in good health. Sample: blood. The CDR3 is CSAKGTSGVYEQYF. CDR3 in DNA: TGCAGTGCTAAAGGGACTAGCGGGGTCTACGAGCAGTACTTC.